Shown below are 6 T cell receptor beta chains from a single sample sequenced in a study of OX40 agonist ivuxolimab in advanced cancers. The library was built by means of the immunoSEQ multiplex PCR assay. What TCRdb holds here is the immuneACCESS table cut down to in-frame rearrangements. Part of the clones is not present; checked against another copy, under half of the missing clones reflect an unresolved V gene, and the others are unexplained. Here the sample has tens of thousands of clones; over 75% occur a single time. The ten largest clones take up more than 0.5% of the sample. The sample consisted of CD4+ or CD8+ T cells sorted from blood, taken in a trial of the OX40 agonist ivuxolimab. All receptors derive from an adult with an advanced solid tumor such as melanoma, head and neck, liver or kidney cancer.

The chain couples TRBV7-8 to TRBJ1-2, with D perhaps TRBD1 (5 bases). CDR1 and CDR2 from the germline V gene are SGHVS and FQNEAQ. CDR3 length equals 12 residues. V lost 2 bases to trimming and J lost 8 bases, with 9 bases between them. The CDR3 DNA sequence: TGTGCCAGCAGCTTATCCCCAGGGGGCTACACCTTC. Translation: CASSLSPGGYTF. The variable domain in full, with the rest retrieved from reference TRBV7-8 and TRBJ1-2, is GAGVSQSPRYKVAKRGQDVALRCDPISGHVSLFWYQQALGQGPEFLTYFQNEAQLDKSGLPSDRFFAERPEGSVSTLKIQRTQQEDSAVYLCASSLSPGGYTFGSGTRLTVV.

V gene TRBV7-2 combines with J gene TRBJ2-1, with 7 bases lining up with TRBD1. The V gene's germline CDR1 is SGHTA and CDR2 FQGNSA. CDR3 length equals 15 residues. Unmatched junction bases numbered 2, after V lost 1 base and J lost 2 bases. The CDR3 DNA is TGTGCCAGCAGCTTAGAGAGGGGGCCCTACAATGAGCAGTTCTTC. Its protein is CASSLERGPYNEQFF.

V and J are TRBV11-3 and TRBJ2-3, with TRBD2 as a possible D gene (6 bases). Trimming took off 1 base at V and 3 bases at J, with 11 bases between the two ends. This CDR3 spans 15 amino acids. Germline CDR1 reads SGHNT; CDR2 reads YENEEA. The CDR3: CASSLGEGGTDTQYF. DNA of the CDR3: TGTGCCAGCAGCTTAGGTGAGGGAGGAACAGATACGCAGTATTTT.

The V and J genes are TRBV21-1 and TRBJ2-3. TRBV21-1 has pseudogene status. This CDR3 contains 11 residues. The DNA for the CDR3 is TGTGCCAGCAGCTGGGGGGCTACGCAGTATTTT. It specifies CASSWGATQYF.

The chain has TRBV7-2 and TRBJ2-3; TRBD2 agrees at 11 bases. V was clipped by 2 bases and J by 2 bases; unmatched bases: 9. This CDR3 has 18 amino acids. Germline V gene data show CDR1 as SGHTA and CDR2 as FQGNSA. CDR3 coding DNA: TGTGCCAGCAGCTTAAGACTAGCGGGGAATCGCCTCACAGATACGCAGTATTTT. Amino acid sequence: CASSLRLAGNRLTDTQYF. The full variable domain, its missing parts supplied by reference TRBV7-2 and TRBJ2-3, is GAGVSQSPSNKVTEKGKDVELRCDPISGHTALYWYRQSLGQGLEFLIYFQGNSAPDKSGLPSDRFSAERTGGSVSTLTIQRTQQEDSAVYLCASSLRLAGNRLTDTQYFGPGTRLTVL.

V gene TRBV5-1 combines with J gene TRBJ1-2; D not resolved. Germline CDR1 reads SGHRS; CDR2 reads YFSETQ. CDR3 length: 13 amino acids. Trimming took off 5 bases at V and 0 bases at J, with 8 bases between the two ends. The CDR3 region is CASRLDTNYGYTF. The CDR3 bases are TGCGCCAGCAGACTAGACACTAACTATGGCTACACCTTC.